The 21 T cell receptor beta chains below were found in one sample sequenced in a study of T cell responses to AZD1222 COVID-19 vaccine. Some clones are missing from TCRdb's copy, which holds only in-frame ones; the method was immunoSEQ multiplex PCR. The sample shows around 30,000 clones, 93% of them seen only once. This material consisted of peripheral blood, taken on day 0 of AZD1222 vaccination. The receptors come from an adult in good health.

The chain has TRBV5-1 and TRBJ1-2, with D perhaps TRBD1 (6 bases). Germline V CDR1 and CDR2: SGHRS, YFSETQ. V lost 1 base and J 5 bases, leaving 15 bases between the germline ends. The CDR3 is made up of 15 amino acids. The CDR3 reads CASSLSPAGDYGYTF. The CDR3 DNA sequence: TGCGCCAGCAGCTTGAGTCCGGCAGGGGATTATGGCTACACCTTC.

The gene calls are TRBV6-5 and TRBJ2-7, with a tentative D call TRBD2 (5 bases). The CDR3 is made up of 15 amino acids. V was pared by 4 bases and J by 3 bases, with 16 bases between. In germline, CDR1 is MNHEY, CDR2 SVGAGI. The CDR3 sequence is CASSFLMDGGYEQYF. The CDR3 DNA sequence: TGTGCCAGCAGTTTCCTTATGGACGGAGGCTACGAGCAGTACTTC.

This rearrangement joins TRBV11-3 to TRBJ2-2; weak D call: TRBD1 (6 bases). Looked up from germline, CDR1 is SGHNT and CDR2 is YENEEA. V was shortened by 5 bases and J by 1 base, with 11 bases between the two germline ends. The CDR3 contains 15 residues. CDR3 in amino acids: CASSPGQLNTGELFF. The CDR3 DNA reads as TGTGCCAGCAGCCCAGGACAGTTGAACACCGGGGAGCTGTTTTTT.

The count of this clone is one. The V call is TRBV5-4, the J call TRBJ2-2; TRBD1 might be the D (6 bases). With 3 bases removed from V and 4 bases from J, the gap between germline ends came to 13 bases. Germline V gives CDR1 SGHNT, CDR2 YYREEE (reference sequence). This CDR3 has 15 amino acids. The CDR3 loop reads CASSWARGPTGELFF. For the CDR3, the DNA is TGTGCCAGCAGCTGGGCCAGGGGCCCCACCGGGGAGCTGTTTTTT. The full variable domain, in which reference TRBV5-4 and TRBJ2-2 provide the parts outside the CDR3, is ETGVTQSPTHLIKTRGQQVTLRCSSQSGHNTVSWYQQALGQGPQFIFQYYREEENGRGNFPPRFSGLQFPNYSSELNVNALELDDSALYLCASSWARGPTGELFFGEGSRLTVL.

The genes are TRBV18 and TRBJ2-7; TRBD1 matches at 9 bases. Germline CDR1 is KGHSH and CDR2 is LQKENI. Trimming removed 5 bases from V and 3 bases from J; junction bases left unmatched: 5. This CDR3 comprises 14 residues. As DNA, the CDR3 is TGTGCCAGCTCATCGTCGGGACAGGGCTACGAGCAGTACTTC. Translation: CASSSSGQGYEQYF. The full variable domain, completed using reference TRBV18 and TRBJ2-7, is NAGVMQNPRHLVRRRGQEARLRCSPMKGHSHVYWYRQLPEEGLKFMVYLQKENIIDESGMPKERFSAEFPKEGPSILRIQQVVRGDSAAYFCASSSSGQGYEQYFGPGTRLTVT.

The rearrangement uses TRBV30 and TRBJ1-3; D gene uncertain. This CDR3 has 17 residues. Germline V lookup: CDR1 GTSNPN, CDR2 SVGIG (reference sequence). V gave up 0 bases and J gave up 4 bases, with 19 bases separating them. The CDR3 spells CAWSVLRRADAGNTIYF. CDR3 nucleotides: TGTGCCTGGAGTGTATTACGGAGAGCTGATGCGGGAAACACCATATATTTT.

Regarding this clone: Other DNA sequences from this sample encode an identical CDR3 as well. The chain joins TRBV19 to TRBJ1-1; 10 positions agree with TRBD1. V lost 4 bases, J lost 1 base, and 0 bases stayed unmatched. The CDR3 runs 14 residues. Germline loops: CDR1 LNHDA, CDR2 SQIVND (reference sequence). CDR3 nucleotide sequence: TGTGCCAGTAGTAGGACAGGGGGGAACACTGAAGCTTTCTTT. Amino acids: CASSRTGGNTEAFF.

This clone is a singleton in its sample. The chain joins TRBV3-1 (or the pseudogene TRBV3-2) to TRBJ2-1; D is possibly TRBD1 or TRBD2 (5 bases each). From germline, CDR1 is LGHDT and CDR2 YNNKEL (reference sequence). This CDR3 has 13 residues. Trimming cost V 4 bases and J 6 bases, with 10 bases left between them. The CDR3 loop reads CASSPRDRNEQFF. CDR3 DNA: TGTGCCAGCAGCCCCCGGGACCGCAATGAGCAGTTCTTC.

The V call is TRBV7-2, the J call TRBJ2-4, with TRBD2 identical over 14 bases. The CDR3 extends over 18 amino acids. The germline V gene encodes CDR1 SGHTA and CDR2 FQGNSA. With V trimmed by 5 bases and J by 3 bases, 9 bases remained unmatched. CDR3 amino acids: CASSPSPTSGRGKNIQYF. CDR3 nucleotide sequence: TGTGCCAGCAGCCCCTCCCCGACTAGCGGGAGGGGCAAAAACATTCAGTACTTC.

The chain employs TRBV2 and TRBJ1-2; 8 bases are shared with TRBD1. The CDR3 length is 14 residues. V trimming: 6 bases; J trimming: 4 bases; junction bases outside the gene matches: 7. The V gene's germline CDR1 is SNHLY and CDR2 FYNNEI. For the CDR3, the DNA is TGTGCCAGCAGCGAGCAGGGGGCAGGCTATGGCTACACCTTC. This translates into CASSEQGAGYGYTF.

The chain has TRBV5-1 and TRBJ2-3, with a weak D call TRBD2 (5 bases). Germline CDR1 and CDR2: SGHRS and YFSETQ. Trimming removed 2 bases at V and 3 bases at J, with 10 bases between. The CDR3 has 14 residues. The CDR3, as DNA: TGCGCCAGCAGCTTAACAACGGGAACAGATACGCAGTATTTT. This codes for CASSLTTGTDTQYF.

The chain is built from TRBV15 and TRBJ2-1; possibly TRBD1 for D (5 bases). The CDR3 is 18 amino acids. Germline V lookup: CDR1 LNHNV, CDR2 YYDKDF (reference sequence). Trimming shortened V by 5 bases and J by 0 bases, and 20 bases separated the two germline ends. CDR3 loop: CATSGRFLTVLSYNEQFF. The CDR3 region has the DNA TGTGCCACCAGCGGAAGGTTCTTGACAGTCCTCTCCTACAATGAGCAGTTCTTC.

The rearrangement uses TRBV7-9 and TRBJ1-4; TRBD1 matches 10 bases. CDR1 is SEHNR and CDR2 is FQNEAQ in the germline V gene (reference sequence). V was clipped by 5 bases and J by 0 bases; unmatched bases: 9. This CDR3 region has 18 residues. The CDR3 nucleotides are TGTGCCAGCAGCCGCGGACAGGGGGGTGAAGCAACTAATGAAAAACTGTTTTTT. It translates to CASSRGQGGEATNEKLFF. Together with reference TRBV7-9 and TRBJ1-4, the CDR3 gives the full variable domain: DTGVSQNPRHKITKRGQNVTFRCDPISEHNRLYWYRQTLGQGPEFLTYFQNEAQLEKSRLLSDRFSAERPKGSFSTLEIQRTEQGDSAMYLCASSRGQGGEATNEKLFFGSGTQLSVL.

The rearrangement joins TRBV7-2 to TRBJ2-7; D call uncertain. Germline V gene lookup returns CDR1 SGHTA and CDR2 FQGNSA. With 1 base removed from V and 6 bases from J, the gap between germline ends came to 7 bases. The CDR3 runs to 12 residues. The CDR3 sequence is CASSLVGAEQYF. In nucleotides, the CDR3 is TGTGCCAGCAGCTTAGTTGGCGCCGAGCAGTACTTC.

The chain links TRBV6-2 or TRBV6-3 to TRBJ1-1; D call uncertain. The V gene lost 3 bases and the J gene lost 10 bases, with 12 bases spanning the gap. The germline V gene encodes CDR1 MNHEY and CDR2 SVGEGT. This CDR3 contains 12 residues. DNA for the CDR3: TGTGCCAGCAGTTATTCAGAGGAGCGAGCTTTCTTT. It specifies CASSYSEERAFF.

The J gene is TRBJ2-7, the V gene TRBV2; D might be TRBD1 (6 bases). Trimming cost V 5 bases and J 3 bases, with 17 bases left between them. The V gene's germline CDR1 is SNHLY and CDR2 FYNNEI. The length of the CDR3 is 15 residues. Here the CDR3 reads CASSSKTGTRYEQYF. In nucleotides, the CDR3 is TGTGCCAGCAGTTCGAAGACAGGAACCCGCTACGAGCAGTACTTC.

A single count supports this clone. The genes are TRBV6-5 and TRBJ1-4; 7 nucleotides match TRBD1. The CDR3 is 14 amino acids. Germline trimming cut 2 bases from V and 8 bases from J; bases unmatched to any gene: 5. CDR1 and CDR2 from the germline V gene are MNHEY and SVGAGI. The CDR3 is CASSYTGTVEKLFF. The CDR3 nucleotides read TGTGCCAGCAGTTACACGGGGACAGTCGAAAAACTGTTTTTT.

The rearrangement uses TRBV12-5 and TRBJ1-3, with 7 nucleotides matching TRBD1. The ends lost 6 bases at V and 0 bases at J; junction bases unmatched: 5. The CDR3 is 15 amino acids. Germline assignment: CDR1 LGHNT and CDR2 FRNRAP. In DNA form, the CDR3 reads TGTGCTAGTGGGACAGGGTCGAGCTCTGGAAACACCATATATTTT. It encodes CASGTGSSSGNTIYF. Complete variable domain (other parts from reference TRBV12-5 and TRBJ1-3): DARVTQTPRHKVTEMGQEVTMRCQPILGHNTVFWYRQTMMQGLELLAYFRNRAPLDDSGMPKDRFSAEMPDATLATLKIQPSEPRDSAVYFCASGTGSSSGNTIYFGEGSWLTVV.

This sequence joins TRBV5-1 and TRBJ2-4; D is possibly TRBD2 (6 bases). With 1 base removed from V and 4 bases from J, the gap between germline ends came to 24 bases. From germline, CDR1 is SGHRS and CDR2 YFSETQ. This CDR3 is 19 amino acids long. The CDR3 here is CASSLKANLPPGEKNIQYF. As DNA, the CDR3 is TGCGCCAGCAGCTTGAAAGCGAACCTCCCCCCGGGGGAGAAAAACATTCAGTACTTC.

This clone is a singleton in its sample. The CDR3 DNA is TGTGCCAGCAGTGACTACCCCCTACAGACCCACCCCACCGGGGAGCTGTTTTTT. Translation: CASSDYPLQTHPTGELFF. V usage is TRBV6-4 and J usage is TRBJ2-2; D unclear. V dropped 1 base and J dropped 4 bases, with 19 bases sitting between them. The CDR3 is 18 amino acids. Germline V gene lookup returns CDR1 MRHNA and CDR2 SNTAGT.

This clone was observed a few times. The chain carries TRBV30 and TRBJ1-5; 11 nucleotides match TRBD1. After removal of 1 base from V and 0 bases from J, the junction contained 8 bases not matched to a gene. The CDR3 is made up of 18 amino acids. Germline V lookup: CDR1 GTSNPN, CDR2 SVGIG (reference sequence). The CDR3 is CAWSGGQGGPHSNQPQHF. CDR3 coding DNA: TGTGCCTGGAGTGGGGGACAGGGGGGACCCCATAGCAATCAGCCCCAGCATTTT.